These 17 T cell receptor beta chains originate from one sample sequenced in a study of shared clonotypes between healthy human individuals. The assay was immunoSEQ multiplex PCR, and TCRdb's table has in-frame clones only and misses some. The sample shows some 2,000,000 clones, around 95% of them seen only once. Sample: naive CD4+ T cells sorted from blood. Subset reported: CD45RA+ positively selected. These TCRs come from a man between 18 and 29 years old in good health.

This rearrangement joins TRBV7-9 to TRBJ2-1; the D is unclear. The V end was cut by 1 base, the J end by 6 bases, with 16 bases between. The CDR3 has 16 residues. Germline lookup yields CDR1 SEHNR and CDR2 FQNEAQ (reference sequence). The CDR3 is CASSLGLAEVGNEQFF. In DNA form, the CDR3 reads TGTGCCAGCAGCTTAGGGTTAGCTGAGGTTGGCAATGAGCAGTTCTTC.

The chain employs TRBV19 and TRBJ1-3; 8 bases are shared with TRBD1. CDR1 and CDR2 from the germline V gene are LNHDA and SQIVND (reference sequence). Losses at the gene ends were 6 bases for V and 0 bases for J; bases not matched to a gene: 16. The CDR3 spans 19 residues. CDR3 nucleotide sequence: TGTGCCAGTAGCCTCCGTCCCCAGGGGGCAATAATCTCTGGAAACACCATATATTTT. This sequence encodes CASSLRPQGAIISGNTIYF.

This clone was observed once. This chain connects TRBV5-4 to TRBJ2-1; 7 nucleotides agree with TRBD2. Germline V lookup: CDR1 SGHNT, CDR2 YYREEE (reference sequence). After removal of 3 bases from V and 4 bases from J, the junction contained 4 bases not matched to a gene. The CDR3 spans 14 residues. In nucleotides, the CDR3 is TGTGCCAGCAGCTCAAGCGGGGTTTACAATGAGCAGTTCTTC. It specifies CASSSSGVYNEQFF.

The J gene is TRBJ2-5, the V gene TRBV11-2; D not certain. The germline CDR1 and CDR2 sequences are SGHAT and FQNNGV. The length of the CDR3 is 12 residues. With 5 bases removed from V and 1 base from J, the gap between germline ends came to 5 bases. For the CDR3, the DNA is TGTGCCAGCAGCCCCTCCCAAGAGACCCAGTACTTC. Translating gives CASSPSQETQYF.

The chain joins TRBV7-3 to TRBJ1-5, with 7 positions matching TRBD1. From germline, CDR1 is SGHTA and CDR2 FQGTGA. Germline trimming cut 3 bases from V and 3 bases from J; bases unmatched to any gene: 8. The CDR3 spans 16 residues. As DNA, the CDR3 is TGTGCCAGCAGCTTCCCAACACAGGGGATCAATCAGCCCCAGCATTTT. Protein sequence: CASSFPTQGINQPQHF.

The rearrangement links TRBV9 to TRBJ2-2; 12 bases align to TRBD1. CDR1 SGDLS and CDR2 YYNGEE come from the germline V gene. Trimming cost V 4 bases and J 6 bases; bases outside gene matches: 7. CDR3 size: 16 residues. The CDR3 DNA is TGTGCCAGCAGCACAACGGGACAGGGGGCGGCCGGGGAGCTGTTTTTT. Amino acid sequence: CASSTTGQGAAGELFF. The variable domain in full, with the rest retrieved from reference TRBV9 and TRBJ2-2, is DSGVTQTPKHLITATGQRVTLRCSPRSGDLSVYWYQQSLDQGLQFLIQYYNGEERAKGNILERFSAQQFPDLHSELNLSSLELGDSALYFCASSTTGQGAAGELFFGEGSRLTVL.

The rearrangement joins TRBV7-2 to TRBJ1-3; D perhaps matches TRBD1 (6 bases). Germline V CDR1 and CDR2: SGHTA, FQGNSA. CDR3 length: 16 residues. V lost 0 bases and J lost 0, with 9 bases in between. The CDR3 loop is CASSLAGTSSGNTIYF. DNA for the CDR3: TGTGCCAGCAGCTTAGCCGGGACAAGCTCTGGAAACACCATATATTTT.

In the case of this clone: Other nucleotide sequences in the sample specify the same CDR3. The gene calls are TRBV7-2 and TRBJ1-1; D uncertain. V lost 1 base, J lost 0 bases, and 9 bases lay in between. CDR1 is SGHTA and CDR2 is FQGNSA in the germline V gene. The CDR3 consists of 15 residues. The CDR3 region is CASSLVRTVNTEAFF. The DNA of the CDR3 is TGTGCCAGCAGCTTAGTTCGGACTGTGAACACTGAAGCTTTCTTT. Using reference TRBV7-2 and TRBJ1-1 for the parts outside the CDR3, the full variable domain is GAGVSQSPSNKVTEKGKDVELRCDPISGHTALYWYRQSLGQGLEFLIYFQGNSAPDKSGLPSDRFSAERTGGSVSTLTIQRTQQEDSAVYLCASSLVRTVNTEAFFGQGTRLTVV.

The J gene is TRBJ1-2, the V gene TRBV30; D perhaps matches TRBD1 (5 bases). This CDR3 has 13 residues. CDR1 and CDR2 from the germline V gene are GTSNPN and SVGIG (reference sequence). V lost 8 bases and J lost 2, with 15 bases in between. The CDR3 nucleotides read TGTGCCATTGGGGGGGAAAAGAACTATGGCTACACCTTC. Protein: CAIGGEKNYGYTF.

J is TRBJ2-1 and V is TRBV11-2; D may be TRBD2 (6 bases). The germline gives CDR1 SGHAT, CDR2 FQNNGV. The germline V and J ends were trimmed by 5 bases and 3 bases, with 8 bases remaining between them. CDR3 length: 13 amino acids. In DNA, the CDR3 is TGTGCCAGCAGCCAGCGGGTCTACAATGAGCAGTTCTTC. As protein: CASSQRVYNEQFF.

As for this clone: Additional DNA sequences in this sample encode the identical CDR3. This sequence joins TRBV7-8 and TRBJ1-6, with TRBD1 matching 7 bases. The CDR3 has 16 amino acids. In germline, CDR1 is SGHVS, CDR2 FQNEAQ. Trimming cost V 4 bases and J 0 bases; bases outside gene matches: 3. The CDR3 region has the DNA TGTGCCAGCAGCTGGGGACAGAGCTCCTATAATTCACCCCTCCACTTT. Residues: CASSWGQSSYNSPLHF.

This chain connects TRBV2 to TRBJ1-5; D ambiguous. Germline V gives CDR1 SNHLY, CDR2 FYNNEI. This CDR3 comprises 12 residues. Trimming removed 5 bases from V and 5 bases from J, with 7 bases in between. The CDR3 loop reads CASSLVDQPQHF. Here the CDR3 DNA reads TGTGCCAGCAGTTTGGTGGATCAGCCCCAGCATTTT.

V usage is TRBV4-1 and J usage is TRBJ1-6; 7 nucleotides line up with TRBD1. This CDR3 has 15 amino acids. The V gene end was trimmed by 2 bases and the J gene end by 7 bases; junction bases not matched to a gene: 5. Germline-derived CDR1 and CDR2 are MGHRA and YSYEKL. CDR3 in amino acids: CASSQTQGMNSPLHF. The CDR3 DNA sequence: TGCGCCAGCAGCCAAACACAGGGGATGAATTCACCCCTCCACTTT.

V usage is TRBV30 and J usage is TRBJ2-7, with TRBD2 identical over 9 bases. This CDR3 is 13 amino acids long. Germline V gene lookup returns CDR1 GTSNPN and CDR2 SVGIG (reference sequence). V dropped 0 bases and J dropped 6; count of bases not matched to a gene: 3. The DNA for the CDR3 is TGTGCCTGGAGTGTTTCACTAGCGGGCGAGCAGTACTTC. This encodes CAWSVSLAGEQYF.

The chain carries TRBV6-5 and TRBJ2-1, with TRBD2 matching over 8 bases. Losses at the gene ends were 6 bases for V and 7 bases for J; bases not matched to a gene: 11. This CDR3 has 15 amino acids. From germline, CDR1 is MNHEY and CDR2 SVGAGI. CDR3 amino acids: CASSPGVAGNNEQFF. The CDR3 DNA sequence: TGTGCCAGCAGCCCCGGGGTAGCGGGGAATAATGAGCAGTTCTTC.

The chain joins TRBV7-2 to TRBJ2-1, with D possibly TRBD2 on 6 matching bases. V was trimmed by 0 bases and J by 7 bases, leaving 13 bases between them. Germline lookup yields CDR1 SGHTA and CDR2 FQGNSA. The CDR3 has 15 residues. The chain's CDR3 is CASSLAWRAGNEQFF. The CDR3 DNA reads TGTGCCAGCAGCTTAGCGTGGAGGGCAGGGAATGAGCAGTTCTTC.

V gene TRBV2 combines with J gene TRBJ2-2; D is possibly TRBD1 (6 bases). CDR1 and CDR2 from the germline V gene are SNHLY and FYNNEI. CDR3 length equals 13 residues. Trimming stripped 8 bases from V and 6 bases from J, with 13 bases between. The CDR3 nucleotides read TGTGCCAGCGGTTTCAGGGGATCCGGGGAGCTGTTTTTT. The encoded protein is CASGFRGSGELFF. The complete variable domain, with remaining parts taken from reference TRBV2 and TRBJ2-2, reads EPEVTQTPSHQVTQMGQEVILRCVPISNHLYFYWYRQILGQKVEFLVSFYNNEISEKSEIFDDQFSVERPDGSNFTLKIRSTKLEDSAMYFCASGFRGSGELFFGEGSRLTVL.